The rows below give T cell receptor beta chains drawn from one sample of a study of blood T cells in healthy people across ages. TCRdb ran MiXCR on the 5' RACE reads and lists one entry per CDR3 protein. Here the sample spans some 780,000 distinct CDR3 sequences, approximately 53% being singletons. Sequenced: blood. The receptors originated from a man aged 35 to 55 in good health. The CDR3 runs from the conserved cysteine through the conserved F or W. A D gene is named only where the DNA matches it firmly. Some rows have no size entry. The others give once, few or many, or a class for an expanded clone.

CDR3 protein	CDR3 DNA	J gene	D gene	V gene	clone size
CASSLSGVAGYTF	TGTGCCAGCAGCTTGTCTGGGGTGGCTGGCTACACCTTC	TRBJ1-2	-	TRBV5-6	-
CASSQGGTDQETQYF	TGCGCCAGCAGCCAAGGTGGGACAGACCAAGAGACCCAGTACTTC	TRBJ2-5	TRBD1	TRBV4-1	few
CASRLESLGQSTDTQYF	TGTGCCAGCAGACTGGAATCCCTGGGACAGAGCACAGATACGCAGTATTTT	TRBJ2-3	TRBD1	TRBV7-9	-
CASSSPDRVSYEQYF	TGTGCCAGCTCGAGCCCGGACAGGGTGAGTTACGAGCAGTACTTC	TRBJ2-7	TRBD1	TRBV6-2/TRBV6-3	-
CASSLREFLPGEQYF	TGTGCCAGCTCTCTTCGGGAGTTCCTCCCTGGGGAGCAGTACTTC	TRBJ2-7	-	TRBV9	-
CSATGTPTASQETQFF	TGCAGTGCTACCGGGACCCCAACCGCGTCCCAAGAGACCCAGTTCTTC	TRBJ2-1	-	TRBV20-1	-
CASSQDKTLPKEEQYF	TGTGCCAGCAGCCAAGATAAGACCTTACCGAAGGAAGAGCAGTACTTC	TRBJ2-5	-	TRBV3-1	once
CASRHRTGSSYEQYF	TGTGCCAGCAGACACCGGACAGGGAGCTCCTACGAGCAGTACTTC	TRBJ2-7	-	TRBV21-1	-
CASSLGQALPSTDTQYF	TGTGCCAGCAGTTTGGGACAGGCCCTACCTAGCACAGATACGCAGTATTTT	TRBJ2-3	TRBD1	TRBV28	-
CASSPLDSLGPETQYF	TGCGCCAGCAGCCCCCTAGACTCCCTCGGGCCGGAGACCCAGTACTTC	TRBJ2-5	-	TRBV4-3	many